A selection of T cell receptor beta chains follows, all from one sample in a study of T cell responses to AZD1222 COVID-19 vaccine. Here immunoSEQ multiplex PCR was the method, and the copy in TCRdb shows in-frame clones only, minus some. This sample has roughly 140,000 clones, with about 86% found just once. The sequences come from peripheral blood, collected on day 0 of AZD1222 vaccination. The receptors were gathered from an adult in good health. Both conserved end residues are part of each CDR3. Fields, in order: D gene, J gene, V gene, CDR3 protein. The D gene is left open where the match is weak.

D: -; J: TRBJ2-7; V: TRBV3-1/TRBV3-2; CDR3: CASSRARAHEQYF
D: -; J: TRBJ2-2; V: TRBV19; CDR3: CASRRRTGELFF
D: -; J: TRBJ1-5; V: TRBV12-3/TRBV12-4; CDR3: CASSSELTGSQHF
D: -; J: TRBJ1-5; V: TRBV27; CDR3: CASSLSPGQPQHF
D: -; J: TRBJ1-1; V: TRBV28; CDR3: CASSRRRLWVNTEAFF
D: -; J: TRBJ2-7; V: TRBV15; CDR3: CATSNRDSSYEQYF
D: -; J: TRBJ1-2; V: TRBV5-1; CDR3: CASSLGAGDYGYTF
D: -; J: TRBJ1-3; V: TRBV18; CDR3: CASSPTKEVTSGNTIYF
D: -; J: TRBJ2-1; V: TRBV6-5; CDR3: CASSPYGNEQFF
D: -; J: TRBJ1-2; V: TRBV12-3/TRBV12-4; CDR3: CASSLSSLGYTF
D: -; J: TRBJ2-7; V: TRBV24-1; CDR3: CATSVRDRSYEQYF
D: -; J: TRBJ1-5; V: TRBV21-1; CDR3: CASTTRQENQNQPQHF
D: -; J: TRBJ2-2; V: TRBV2; CDR3: CASSFPNRGRNTGELFF
D: -; J: TRBJ2-2; V: TRBV3-1/TRBV3-2; CDR3: CASSQEAGMGTGELFF
D: TRBD1; J: TRBJ1-2; V: TRBV5-4; CDR3: CASSLVGTGNVGGYTF
D: TRBD2; J: TRBJ2-7; V: TRBV27; CDR3: CASSLYPPTSGGDNYEQYF
D: TRBD2; J: TRBJ2-1; V: TRBV10-3; CDR3: CAIRRLAGENEQFF
D: -; J: TRBJ2-2; V: TRBV13; CDR3: CASSGGGLSATGELFF
D: -; J: TRBJ2-5; V: TRBV4-1; CDR3: CASSPEDSQETQYF
D: TRBD2; J: TRBJ2-1; V: TRBV11-2; CDR3: CASSFSGSSYNEQFF
D: TRBD2; J: TRBJ2-1; V: TRBV4-2; CDR3: CASSPGSSGDYNEQFF
D: TRBD1; J: TRBJ1-2; V: TRBV30; CDR3: CAWSLGGGSGYTF
D: TRBD2; J: TRBJ2-1; V: TRBV7-9; CDR3: CASSLVLTSGGSYNEQFF
D: -; J: TRBJ1-1; V: TRBV29-1; CDR3: CSVTPRDTEAFF
D: TRBD1; J: TRBJ2-2; V: TRBV5-1; CDR3: CASSLNRGVNGGELFF
D: TRBD1; J: TRBJ1-6; V: TRBV9; CDR3: CASSVADRAPNNSPLHF
D: -; J: TRBJ1-1; V: TRBV14; CDR3: CASSQDYVTEAFF
D: -; J: TRBJ2-2; V: TRBV18; CDR3: CASSLIEGAAGELFF
D: -; J: TRBJ2-1; V: TRBV30; CDR3: CAWSVRGGTVTHEQFF
D: TRBD1; J: TRBJ1-2; V: TRBV3-1/TRBV3-2; CDR3: CASSHKGGDRGDYGYTF
D: TRBD1; J: TRBJ2-7; V: TRBV5-6; CDR3: CASSRTGDRVLYEQYF
D: -; J: TRBJ1-1; V: TRBV10-3; CDR3: CAINRGARTEAFF
D: TRBD1; J: TRBJ1-3; V: TRBV10-3; CDR3: CAIRVDRSGNTIYF
D: TRBD2; J: TRBJ2-1; V: TRBV9; CDR3: CASKAGDIYNEQFF
D: -; J: TRBJ2-1; V: TRBV7-2; CDR3: CASSFSLHEQFF
D: -; J: TRBJ2-3; V: TRBV5-6; CDR3: CASSLLADTDTQYF
D: -; J: TRBJ1-2; V: TRBV29-1; CDR3: CSVSSSVPYGYTF
D: -; J: TRBJ1-5; V: TRBV9; CDR3: CASSARDDGQPQHF
D: -; J: TRBJ1-5; V: TRBV6-5; CDR3: CATRPSSNQPQHF
D: -; J: TRBJ1-5; V: TRBV5-1; CDR3: CASSPGGFDQPQHF
D: -; J: TRBJ2-1; V: TRBV11-2; CDR3: CASSEKGTALYNEQFF
D: -; J: TRBJ1-2; V: TRBV30; CDR3: CAWSVLGQGIYGYTF
D: TRBD2; J: TRBJ2-1; V: TRBV7-8; CDR3: CASRLAGSNEQFF
D: TRBD1; J: TRBJ1-2; V: TRBV30; CDR3: CAWSPTGGHGYTF
D: TRBD1; J: TRBJ1-5; V: TRBV14; CDR3: CASKLDRAGGQPQHF
D: -; J: TRBJ1-1; V: TRBV6-6; CDR3: CASSLRYPNTEAFF
D: -; J: TRBJ2-1; V: TRBV6-5; CDR3: CASSTVTNEQFF
D: TRBD1; J: TRBJ1-5; V: TRBV4-3; CDR3: CASSQTTGVSNQPQHF
D: -; J: TRBJ2-7; V: TRBV21-1; CDR3: CASSTKKKGVTQTILLHEQYF
D: TRBD1; J: TRBJ2-2; V: TRBV19; CDR3: CASSRRQGLDTGELFF
D: -; J: TRBJ1-1; V: TRBV6-2/TRBV6-3; CDR3: CASSYSSPGTEAFF
D: -; J: TRBJ2-1; V: TRBV27; CDR3: CASRADTLEFF
D: TRBD1; J: TRBJ1-4; V: TRBV7-2; CDR3: CASSLGGTGGAGKLFF
D: -; J: TRBJ1-6; V: TRBV28; CDR3: CASSPAGKGPLHF
D: -; J: TRBJ2-5; V: TRBV20-1; CDR3: CSARPEETQYF
D: -; J: TRBJ2-5; V: TRBV20-1; CDR3: CSTQVSETQYF
D: -; J: TRBJ2-7; V: TRBV19; CDR3: CASSRRVQGEQYF
D: TRBD1; J: TRBJ2-1; V: TRBV29-1; CDR3: CSVPDRGNYNEQFF